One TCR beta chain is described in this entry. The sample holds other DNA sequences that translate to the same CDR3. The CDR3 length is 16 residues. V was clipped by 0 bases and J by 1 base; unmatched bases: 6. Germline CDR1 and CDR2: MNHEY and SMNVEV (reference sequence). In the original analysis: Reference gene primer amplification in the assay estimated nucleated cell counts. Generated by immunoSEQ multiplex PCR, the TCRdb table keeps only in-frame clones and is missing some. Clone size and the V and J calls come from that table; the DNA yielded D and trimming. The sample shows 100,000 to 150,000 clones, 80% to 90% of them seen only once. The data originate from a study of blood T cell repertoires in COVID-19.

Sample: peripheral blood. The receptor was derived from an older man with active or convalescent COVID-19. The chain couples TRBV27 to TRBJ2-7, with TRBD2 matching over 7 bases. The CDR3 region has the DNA TGTGCCAGCAGTTTATCTTCTAGCGGAGGGTCCTACGAGCAGTACTTC. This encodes CASSLSSSGGSYEQYF.